The 11 T cell receptor beta chains below all came from one sample that was sequenced in a study of blood T cell repertoires in COVID-19. Data came from immunoSEQ multiplex PCR; TCRdb stores just in-frame clones and leaves some out. Found here are about 220,000 clones, about 88% of them singletons; the top ten hold around 0.7%. The sample was peripheral blood. Receptors originate from a man between 40 and 49 years old with acute or convalescent COVID-19.

The gene calls are TRBV7-9 and TRBJ2-1; 8 bases line up with TRBD1. J was trimmed by 6 bases and V by 2 bases; bases with no gene match: 12. The CDR3 runs 17 residues. Germline CDR1 and CDR2: SEHNR and FQNEAQ (reference sequence). CDR3 region: CASSLIGRGQVVNEQFF. CDR3 DNA sequence: TGTGCCAGCAGCTTAATAGGGCGGGGACAGGTTGTCAATGAGCAGTTCTTC.

The genes are TRBV7-2 and TRBJ2-3; 7 positions agree with TRBD2. Germline loops: CDR1 SGHTA, CDR2 FQGNSA. The CDR3 loop spans 16 amino acids. The V and J ends lost 5 bases and 4 bases, in that order; junction bases with no gene match: 12. The CDR3 coding sequence is TGTGCCAGCAGCCCATTGGGGGGAGGGTCGGCAGATACGCAGTATTTT. This codes for CASSPLGGGSADTQYF.

This rearrangement joins TRBV7-3 to TRBJ2-7; tentatively, D is TRBD2 (6 bases). Germline CDR1 reads SGHTA; CDR2 reads FQGTGA. The ends were cut back, 3 bases at V and 7 bases at J, with 13 bases in the middle. The CDR3 runs 13 residues. The CDR3 protein is CASSLDYAGEQYF. The CDR3 bases are TGTGCCAGCAGCTTGGACTACGCAGGGGAGCAGTACTTC. The variable domain in full, completed from reference TRBV7-3 and TRBJ2-7, reads GAGVSQTPSNKVTEKGKYVELRCDPISGHTALYWYRQSLGQGPEFLIYFQGTGAADDSGLPNDRFFAVRPEGSVSTLKIQRTERGDSAVYLCASSLDYAGEQYFGPGTRLTVT.

The V gene is TRBV19, the J gene TRBJ1-6, with a weak D call TRBD1 (6 bases). V gave up 4 bases and J gave up 9 bases, with 10 bases separating them. The CDR3 length is 13 residues. From germline, CDR1 is LNHDA and CDR2 SQIVND (reference sequence). The CDR3 spells CASSRGGSSPLHF. The CDR3 coding sequence is TGTGCCAGTAGTAGGGGGGGCAGTTCACCCCTCCACTTT. The full variable domain, completed using reference TRBV19 and TRBJ1-6, is DGGITQSPKYLFRKEGQNVTLSCEQNLNHDAMYWYRQDPGQGLRLIYYSQIVNDFQKGDIAEGYSVSREKKESFPLTVTSAQKNPTAFYLCASSRGGSSPLHFGNGTRLTVT.

The chain links TRBV5-1 to TRBJ2-3; the match to TRBD1 covers 8 bases. With 2 bases clipped from V and 4 bases from J, the junction kept 15 bases outside the gene matches. The CDR3 totals 18 residues. Germline V lookup: CDR1 SGHRS, CDR2 YFSETQ. This CDR3 is CASSFRPAGGLAPDTQYF. CDR3 in DNA: TGCGCCAGCAGCTTCCGACCCGCAGGGGGCCTTGCCCCAGATACGCAGTATTTT.

This clone was observed once. The chain is built from TRBV3-1 (or the pseudogene TRBV3-2) and TRBJ1-1, with D unclear. V was pared by 1 base and J by 3 bases, with 12 bases between. Per the germline V gene, CDR1 is LGHDT and CDR2 is YNNKEL (reference sequence). CDR3 length equals 15 residues. The CDR3 DNA sequence: TGTGCCAGCAGCCAAGTCTTAGTCCTTTACACTGAAGCTTTCTTT. Protein sequence: CASSQVLVLYTEAFF.

The chain employs TRBV11-2 and TRBJ2-3; 8 bases are a match to TRBD1. The germline V gene encodes CDR1 SGHAT and CDR2 FQNNGV. The length of the CDR3 is 14 residues. Unmatched junction bases numbered 5, after V lost 6 bases and J lost 3 bases. This CDR3 reads CASSTGQGTDTQYF. CDR3 sequence (DNA): TGTGCCAGCAGTACAGGACAGGGAACAGATACGCAGTATTTT.

The chain uses TRBV19 and TRBJ2-3, with TRBD2 matching over 11 bases. With 0 bases clipped from V and 2 bases from J, the junction kept 16 bases outside the gene matches. Germline V lookup: CDR1 LNHDA, CDR2 SQIVND (reference sequence). The CDR3 extends over 21 amino acids. CDR3 nucleotides: TGTGCCAGTAGTATAGAAATAGCGGGGGGGCGTCGGGCGGCCTACACAGATACGCAGTATTTT. This translates into CASSIEIAGGRRAAYTDTQYF.

V usage is TRBV18 and J usage is TRBJ2-3; 8 nucleotides align to TRBD2. After removal of 5 bases from V and 0 bases from J, the junction contained 4 bases not matched to a gene. Germline-derived CDR1 and CDR2 are KGHSH and LQKENI. The length of the CDR3 is 15 residues. The CDR3 DNA reads as TGTGCCAGCTCAATAGCGGGGTCTAGCACAGATACGCAGTATTTT. Protein product: CASSIAGSSTDTQYF.

The CDR3 here is CASSLAQGKNQWSPLHF. The CDR3 DNA follows: TGTGCCAGCAGCTTAGCGCAGGGGAAGAACCAATGGTCACCCCTCCACTTT. This sequence joins TRBV7-2 and TRBJ1-6, with D possibly being TRBD1 (6 bases). Trimming took off 0 bases at V and 10 bases at J, with 19 bases between the two ends. Germline V lookup: CDR1 SGHTA, CDR2 FQGNSA. The CDR3 totals 17 residues.

The V call is TRBV4-1, the J call TRBJ1-1; D is uncertain. CDR1 and CDR2 (germline): MGHRA, YSYEKL. V lost 4 bases to trimming and J lost 7 bases, with 22 bases between them. This CDR3 is 16 amino acids long. CDR3 protein: CASSPARAVGGYEAFF. The CDR3 DNA is TGCGCCAGCAGCCCCGCCCGGGCAGTGGGAGGTTATGAAGCTTTCTTT.